This T cell receptor beta chain was retrieved from a study of blood T cell repertoires in COVID-19. Study-level information: Samples came from the United States, Italy and Spain, spanning acute and convalescent COVID-19. PBMCs, B-cell-depleted T cells, or T cells were the source of the cDNA or gDNA that made up the material.

The CDR3 extends over 14 amino acids. Per the germline V gene, CDR1 is SEHNR and CDR2 is FQNEAQ (reference sequence). The V segment lost 3 bases and the J segment 5 bases; nucleotides outside the gene matches: 4. Recovery among Cohort 3 donors was established by two negative PCRs, clearance, or symptom resolution. In the study's own analysis: Amplification with reference gene primers provided the estimates of nucleated cell counts. TCRdb's copy holds only in-frame clones and misses some; the assay was immunoSEQ multiplex PCR. That table gives V, J and clone size, and the DNA gave D and trimming. The top ten clones hold over 0.95% of a sample with about 370,000 clones, roughly nine tenths of them seen once.

Sequenced material: PBMCs or T cells enriched from blood (not recorded which). V gene TRBV7-9 combines with J gene TRBJ2-5; 9 nucleotides line up with TRBD1. The receptor comes from a man aged 18 to 29 who had recovered from COVID-19. The DNA of the CDR3 is TGTGCCAGCAGCTTCCGACAGGGGGGGGAGACCCAGTACTTC. Protein: CASSFRQGGETQYF.